This TCR beta chain was obtained from a study of identifying expanded T cells in peripheral blood. Generated by immunoSEQ multiplex PCR, the TCRdb table keeps only in-frame clones and is missing some. The table lists around 100,000 clones, around 89% of them singletons. V lost 5 bases and J lost 2; bases outside the gene matches: 7. The germline V gene encodes CDR1 MGHRA and CDR2 YSYEKL. The CDR3 covers 16 residues. Sequencing input: blood. The genes are TRBV4-1 and TRBJ2-3; TRBD2 matches 10 bases. This clonotype was sampled from a person aged 18-70 years in good health. CDR3 amino acids: CASSNSGGPITDTQYF. The CDR3 region has the DNA TGCGCCAGCAGCAATAGCGGGGGGCCAATCACAGATACGCAGTATTTT.